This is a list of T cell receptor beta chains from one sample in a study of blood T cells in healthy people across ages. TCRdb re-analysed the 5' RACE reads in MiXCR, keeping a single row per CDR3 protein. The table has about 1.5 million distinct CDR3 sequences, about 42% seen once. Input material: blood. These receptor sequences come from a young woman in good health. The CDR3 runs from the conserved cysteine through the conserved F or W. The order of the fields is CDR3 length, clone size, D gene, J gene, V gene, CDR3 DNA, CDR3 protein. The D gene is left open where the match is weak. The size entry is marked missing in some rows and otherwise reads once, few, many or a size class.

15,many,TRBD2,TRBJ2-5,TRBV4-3,TGCGCCAGCAGCCCGGGACTAGCGATTCAAGAGACCCAGTACTTC,CASSPGLAIQETQYF
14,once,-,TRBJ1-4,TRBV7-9,TGTGCCAGCAGCTTACTAGCAGCTAATGAAAAACTGTTTTTT,CASSLLAANEKLFF
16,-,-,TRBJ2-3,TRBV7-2,TGTGCCAGCAGGGTACAGGGAAGATCTAGCACAGATACGCAGTATTTT,CASRVQGRSSTDTQYF
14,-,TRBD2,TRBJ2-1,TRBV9,TGTGCCAGCAGCGTGGGGACTAGTTTCGATGAGCAGTTCTTC,CASSVGTSFDEQFF
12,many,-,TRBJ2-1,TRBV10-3,TGTGCCATCAGTTACGGGTACAATGAGCAGTTCTTC,CAISYGYNEQFF
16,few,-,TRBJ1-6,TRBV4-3,TGCGCCAGCAGCCAAGATACCGGCAGGGAATTTTCACCCCTCCACTTT,CASSQDTGREFSPLHF
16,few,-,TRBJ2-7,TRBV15,TGTGCCACCAGCAGAGATGTCGCCAGTTACTCCTACGAGCAGTACTTC,CATSRDVASYSYEQYF
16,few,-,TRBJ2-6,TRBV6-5,TGTGCCAGCAGTTACTCATGGGCCACTGGGGCCAACGTCCTGACTTTC,CASSYSWATGANVLTF
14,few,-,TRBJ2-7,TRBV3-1,TGTGCCAGCAGCCAAGTTAGGTCCGCCTACGAGCAGTACTTC,CASSQVRSAYEQYF
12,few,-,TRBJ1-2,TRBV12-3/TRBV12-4,TGTGCCAGCAGTCCCACCCTTATGGGCTACACCTTC,CASSPTLMGYTF
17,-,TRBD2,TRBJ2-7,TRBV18,TGTGCCAGCTCACCTCGCGTCGGGGGGGGTAAAGACTACGAGCAGTACTTC,CASSPRVGGGKDYEQYF
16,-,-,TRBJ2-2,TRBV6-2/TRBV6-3,TGTGCCAGCAGTTATCGGCAGGGGATTAACACCGGGGAGCTGTTTTTT,CASSYRQGINTGELFF
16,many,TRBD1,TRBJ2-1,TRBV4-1,TGCGCCAGCAGCCCCGGACAGGGAAGGGGTGAGAATGAGCAGTTCTTC,CASSPGQGRGENEQFF
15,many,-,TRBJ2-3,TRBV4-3,TGCGCCAGCAGCTTGGCAGGGGATAGCACAGATACGCAGTATTTT,CASSLAGDSTDTQYF
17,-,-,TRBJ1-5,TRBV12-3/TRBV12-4,TGTGCCAGCAGCCTTAGTCGGGGCAGGGGCATTAATCAGCCCCAGCATTTT,CASSLSRGRGINQPQHF
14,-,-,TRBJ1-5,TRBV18,TGTGCCAGCTCACTCCACAGGGCTAATCAGCCCCAGCATTTT,CASSLHRANQPQHF
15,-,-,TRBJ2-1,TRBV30,TGTGCCTGGAGTGTACGGGGTAGGGGGAACAATGAGCAGTTCTTC,CAWSVRGRGNNEQFF
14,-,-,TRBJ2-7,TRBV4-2,TGTGCCAGCAGCCAAGAGTCTAGCCAGTACGAGCAGTACTTC,CASSQESSQYEQYF
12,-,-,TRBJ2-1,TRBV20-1,TGCAGTGCTGCCGGGACTTACAATGAGCAGTTCTTC,CSAAGTYNEQFF